This T cell receptor beta chain is from a study of T cells in Graves' hyperthyroidism and ophthalmopathy. Together with thyroid ultrasound, orbital computed tomography, serum thyroxine and TRAb, clinical symptoms were used for diagnoses. Germline-derived CDR1 and CDR2 are SGHAT and FQNNGV. V dropped 1 base and J dropped 5; count of bases not matched to a gene: 7. The CDR3 has 16 amino acids. RNA transcripts were the template for amplifying TCR beta CDR3 regions. With the HTBI primer set, the TCR CDR3 went through a first round of RT-PCR. Via MiXCR, TCRdb re-called the multiplex PCR reads, giving one row per CDR3 protein. The sample lists approximately 400,000 distinct CDR3 sequences, 14% seen once, with 15% to 20% in the top ten. There are many counts of this clonotype.

The gene calls are TRBV11-2 and TRBJ2-3; 9 nucleotides line up with TRBD2. The sequencing sample was made of blood. The TCR originated in a woman in her twenties or thirties with Graves' ophthalmopathy. The CDR3 loop reads CASSLVAGGHEDTQYF. As DNA, the CDR3 is TGTGCCAGCAGCTTAGTTGCGGGGGGGCATGAAGATACGCAGTATTTT.